The TCR beta chain under discussion was sequenced for a study of T-cell memory formation after mild COVID-19. Study-wide background: Most TCR clusters belonged to a single donor.

Notes on the study in general: Specificity for SARS-CoV-2 was not confirmed among the second-wave clones peaking on day 37. Clones contracting over day 15 to 85 were CD4/CD8 balanced, with later expanders leaning CD4+.

Constant-segment primers were used for 5'RACE, and the resulting TCR alpha and TCR beta cDNA libraries carried sample barcodes and UMIs. Each CDR3 protein gets one entry after TCRdb re-called the 5' RACE reads with MiXCR. The sample gives approximately 89,000 distinct CDR3 sequences, 20% to 30% of which show up once; less than 55% is in the top ten. On this clonotype itself: Its cognate antigen is unknown.

Trimming cost V 6 bases and J 6 bases; bases outside gene matches: 8. This CDR3 comprises 15 residues. CDR1 is MNHEY, CDR2 SMNVEV, per germline (reference sequence). This receptor was taken from a man younger than 30 who had mild COVID-19 (a few samples of this study predate the infection). Cell type and time point are not known. The chain combines TRBV27 with TRBJ2-1; 10 bases fit TRBD2. Sample: PBMCs or a T cell subset sorted from them (not recorded which). The CDR3 nucleotides read TGTGCCAGCAGCCTCCAGCGGGGGGGCCGCAATGAGCAGTTCTTC. As protein: CASSLQRGGRNEQFF.